The clone carrying this TCR beta chain was seen only a few times. Trimming shortened V by 8 bases and J by 1 base, and 15 bases separated the two germline ends. The germline gives CDR1 SNHLY, CDR2 FYNNEI. The CDR3 runs 15 residues. This specimen comes from a study of T cells in Graves' hyperthyroidism and ophthalmopathy. TCR beta CDR3 sequences were amplified from RNA transcripts. During a first-round RT-PCR of the TCR CDR3, the HTBI primer set was used. From the multiplex PCR reads, TCRdb called clonotypes with MiXCR, one entry per CDR3 protein. The data show 560,000 or so distinct CDR3 sequences, 20% seen once.

The sample taken for sequencing was blood. The chain has TRBV2 and TRBJ2-4, with D perhaps TRBD1 or TRBD2 (6 bases each). The receptor was isolated from a man aged 35 to 55 with Graves' ophthalmopathy. The DNA for the CDR3 is TGTGCCAGCGACCCACGGGGGCTCGCCAAAAACATTCAGTACTTC. Protein sequence: CASDPRGLAKNIQYF.